The rows below give T cell receptor beta chains drawn from one sample of a study of shared clonotypes between healthy human individuals. Data came from immunoSEQ multiplex PCR; TCRdb stores just in-frame clones and leaves some out. Of 2,500,000 or so clones detected, more than 90% appear once; the ten largest clones hold over 0.12%. Sample: naive CD4+ T cells sorted from blood. These receptors were taken from a young man in good health. The CDR3 runs from the conserved cysteine through the conserved F or W. The D gene is left open where the match is weak. Only some rows state a clone size, as once, few, many or a class for expanded clones.

>.|TRBV7-2|TRBD2|TRBJ2-7
TGTGCCAGCATCCCCAGCGGGAGCTACGAGCAGTACTTC
CASIPSGSYEQYF
>.|TRBV10-3|TRBD1|TRBJ2-7
TGTGCCATCAGTGGGGGGACAGGGGACTACGAGCAGTACTTC
CAISGGTGDYEQYF
>.|TRBV27|.|TRBJ1-6
TGTGCCAGCAGACCAGGACAGCCGAGCTCCTATAATTCACCCCTCCACTTT
CASRPGQPSSYNSPLHF
>.|TRBV4-2|TRBD1|TRBJ1-1
TGTGCCAGCAGCCCGGGACAGGTGAACACTGAAGCTTTCTTT
CASSPGQVNTEAFF
>.|TRBV6-5|TRBD1|TRBJ1-6
TGTGCCAGCAGTTCCAGGGGGCCGTATAATTCACCCCTCCACTTT
CASSSRGPYNSPLHF
>.|TRBV7-2|.|TRBJ2-7
TGTGCCAGCAGTTCCTGGGGGGCGGGAACCTACGAGCAGTACTTC
CASSSWGAGTYEQYF
>.|TRBV5-1|.|TRBJ2-2
TGCGCCAGCAGCTTCAAGGCGAACACCGGGGAGCTGTTTTTT
CASSFKANTGELFF
>.|TRBV15|.|TRBJ2-7
TGTGCCACCAGCAGAGAGTTTGGGGGGCTTTCCTACGAGCAGTACTTC
CATSREFGGLSYEQYF
>.|TRBV2|.|TRBJ2-7
TGTGCCAGCAGTGAAGCGCCGGTGAGCTACGAGCAGTACTTC
CASSEAPVSYEQYF
>.|TRBV5-6|TRBD1|TRBJ1-2
TGTGCCAGCAGCTACGGACAGGGGGGTTATGGCTACACCTTC
CASSYGQGGYGYTF
>.|TRBV6-6|.|TRBJ1-2
TGTGCCAGCAGCCAAGTCCCGAGTAACTATGGCTACACCTTC
CASSQVPSNYGYTF
>few|TRBV10-3|TRBD1|TRBJ1-6
TGTGCCATCGGGGGACAGGGGGCCCGTTCACCCCTCCACTTT
CAIGGQGARSPLHF
>.|TRBV2|.|TRBJ1-4
TGTGCCAGCAGCTTATGGAGCCAGGGTCTTAATGAAAAACTGTTTTTT
CASSLWSQGLNEKLFF
>.|TRBV5-6|.|TRBJ2-5
TGTGCCAGCAGCGCCTTCCCGGTCCAAGAGACCCAGTACTTC
CASSAFPVQETQYF
>once|TRBV5-3|TRBD1|TRBJ2-7
TGTGCCAGAAGCGCCCAGACAGGGTTCAACGAGCAGTACTTC
CARSAQTGFNEQYF
>.|TRBV4-1|TRBD1|TRBJ1-6
TGCGCCAGCAGCCAAGCGGACAGGAATAATTCACCCCTCCACTTT
CASSQADRNNSPLHF
>.|TRBV6-1|.|TRBJ1-3
TGTGCCAGCAGTGAAAGGGTGCCCGGATGGGACACTTGGAACACCATATATTTT
CASSERVPGWDTWNTIYF
>.|TRBV11-2|.|TRBJ1-6
TGTGCCAGCAGCTTAGCCCCGGTGAGCTCCTATAATTCACCCCTCCACTTT
CASSLAPVSSYNSPLHF
>.|TRBV4-2|.|TRBJ2-7
TGTGCCAGCAGCCAAGATCTAGGGATCTACGAGCAGTACTTC
CASSQDLGIYEQYF
>.|TRBV6-6|TRBD2|TRBJ2-1
TGTGCCAGCATCCTGACTAGCGGGGGCCACAATGAGCAGTTCTTC
CASILTSGGHNEQFF
>.|TRBV27|TRBD2|TRBJ2-1
TGTGCCAGCAAACCTTTGGGGGGGAACAATGAGCAGTTCTTC
CASKPLGGNNEQFF
>.|TRBV5-1|TRBD1|TRBJ2-4
TGCGCCAGCAGCTCGCTAGTTGAGGGACAGAAAAACATTCAGTACTTC
CASSSLVEGQKNIQYF
>.|TRBV6-4|TRBD2|TRBJ2-5
TGTGCCAGCAGCCCTAGCGGGGGAAACCAAGAGACCCAGTACTTC
CASSPSGGNQETQYF
>.|TRBV5-8|TRBD2|TRBJ2-7
TGTGCCAGCAGCTTGACTAGCGGGAGATCCTACGAGCAGTACTTC
CASSLTSGRSYEQYF
>.|TRBV5-1|.|TRBJ2-7
TGCGCCAGCAGCTTGGGGTCAGGGGATCACGAGCAGTACTTC
CASSLGSGDHEQYF
>.|TRBV5-1|.|TRBJ2-5
TGCGCCAGCAGCTCAACTAGAGGCGGTGAGACCCAGTACTTC
CASSSTRGGETQYF
>.|TRBV7-9|TRBD1|TRBJ1-1
TGTGCCAGCAGCCAGACCTCCGGGACAGGGGTAACTGAAGCTTTCTTT
CASSQTSGTGVTEAFF